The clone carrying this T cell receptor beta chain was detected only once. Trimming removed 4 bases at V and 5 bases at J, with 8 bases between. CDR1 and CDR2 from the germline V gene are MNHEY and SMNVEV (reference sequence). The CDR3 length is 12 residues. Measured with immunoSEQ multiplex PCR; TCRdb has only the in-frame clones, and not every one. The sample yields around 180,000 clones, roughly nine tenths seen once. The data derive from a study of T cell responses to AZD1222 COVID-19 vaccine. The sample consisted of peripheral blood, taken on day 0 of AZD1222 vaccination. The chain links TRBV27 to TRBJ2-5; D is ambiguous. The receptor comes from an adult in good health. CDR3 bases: TGTGCCAGCAGTTCCTCTCGGGAGACCCAGTACTTC. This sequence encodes CASSSSRETQYF.